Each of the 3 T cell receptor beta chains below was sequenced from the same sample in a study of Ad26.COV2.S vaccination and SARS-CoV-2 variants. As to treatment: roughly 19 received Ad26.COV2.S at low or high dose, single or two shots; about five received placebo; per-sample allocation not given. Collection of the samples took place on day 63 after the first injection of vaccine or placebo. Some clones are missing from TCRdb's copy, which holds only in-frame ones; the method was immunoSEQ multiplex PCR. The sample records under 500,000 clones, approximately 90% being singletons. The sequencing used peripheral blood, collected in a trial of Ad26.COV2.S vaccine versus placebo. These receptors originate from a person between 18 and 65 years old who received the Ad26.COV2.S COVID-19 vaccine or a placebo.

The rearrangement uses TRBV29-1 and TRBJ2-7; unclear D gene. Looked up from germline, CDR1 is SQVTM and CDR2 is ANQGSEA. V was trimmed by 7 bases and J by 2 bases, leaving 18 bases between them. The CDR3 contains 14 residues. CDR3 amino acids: CSAVDNRGAYEQYF. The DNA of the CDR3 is TGCAGCGCCGTAGACAACCGAGGCGCCTACGAGCAGTACTTC.

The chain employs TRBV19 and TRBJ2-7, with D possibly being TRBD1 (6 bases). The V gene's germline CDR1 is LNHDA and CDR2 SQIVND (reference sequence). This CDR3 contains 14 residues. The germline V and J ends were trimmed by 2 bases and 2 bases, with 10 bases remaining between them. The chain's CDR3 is CASSILDSPYEQYF. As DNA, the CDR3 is TGTGCCAGTAGTATATTGGACAGCCCCTACGAGCAGTACTTC.

The CDR3 coding sequence is TGTGCCAGCAGTTTATTCTGGGGTGCTAATGAAAAACTGTTTTTT. Translation gives CASSLFWGANEKLFF. This rearrangement joins TRBV27 to TRBJ1-4; D not certain. The CDR3 sequence is 15 residues long. Germline CDR1 reads MNHEY; CDR2 reads SMNVEV (reference sequence). Trimming took off 1 base at V and 3 bases at J, with 9 bases between the two ends. The full variable domain, its missing parts supplied by reference TRBV27 and TRBJ1-4, is EAQVTQNPRYLITVTGKKLTVTCSQNMNHEYMSWYRQDPGLGLRQIYYSMNVEVTDKGDVPEGYKVSRKEKRNFPLILESPSPNQTSLYFCASSLFWGANEKLFFGSGTQLSVL.